Shown below are 13 T cell receptor beta chains from a single sample sequenced in a study of T cells after yellow fever vaccination. TCRdb reanalysed the 5' RACE reads using MiXCR and keeps one entry per CDR3 protein. The sample yields around 50,000 distinct CDR3 sequences, 7% to 8.5% seen once. Sequencing used CD8+ T cells sorted from PBMCs, obtained less than 18 days after the first yellow fever vaccination. The receptors come from a man younger than 35 who received the YFV17D yellow fever vaccine.

This clonotype was seen many times. The V call is TRBV2, the J call TRBJ2-7, with D hard to call. Germline assignment: CDR1 SNHLY and CDR2 FYNNEI. The CDR3 loop spans 10 amino acids. V dropped 6 bases and J dropped 3 bases, with 3 bases sitting between them. For the CDR3, the DNA is TGTGCCAGCAGCCACTACGAGCAGTACGTC. Protein product: CASSHYEQYV.

The genes are TRBV6-5 and TRBJ2-3, with unresolved D. The CDR3 has 14 residues. V lost 4 bases to trimming and J lost 2 bases, with 10 bases between them. CDR1 is MNHEY, CDR2 SVGAGI, per germline. CDR3 coding DNA: TGTGCCAGCAGTTCCCTCCCTTTCACAGATACGCAGTATTTT. Residues: CASSSLPFTDTQYF.

This clonotype has a count of ten or more. V gene TRBV5-1 combines with J gene TRBJ2-1; TRBD2 matches at 9 bases. Germline trimming cut 6 bases from V and 7 bases from J; bases unmatched to any gene: 14. The germline CDR1 and CDR2 sequences are SGHRS and YFSETQ. The CDR3 runs 16 residues. The CDR3 nucleotides read TGCGCCAGCACGGAGGCCGCGGGGGGGCTTCCGAATGAGCAGTTCTTC. This sequence encodes CASTEAAGGLPNEQFF.

The CDR3 protein is CASSFDPLTSARSTDTQYF. As DNA, the CDR3 is TGTGCCAGCAGCTTCGACCCCTTGACTAGCGCGCGATCGACAGATACGCAGTATTTT. The chain combines TRBV7-8 with TRBJ2-3, with 8 bases aligning to TRBD2. With V trimmed by 3 bases and J by 3 bases, 17 bases remained unmatched. This CDR3 is built from 19 residues. The germline V gene encodes CDR1 SGHVS and CDR2 FQNEAQ.

This clonotype was seen many times. V usage is TRBV4-3 and J usage is TRBJ2-5; tentatively, D is TRBD2 (7 bases). Germline assignment: CDR1 LGHNA and CDR2 YSLEER. Trimming shortened V by 1 base and J by 4 bases, and 10 bases separated the two germline ends. This CDR3 comprises 14 residues. The CDR3 region is CASSQVGGRETQYF. The CDR3 DNA reads TGCGCCAGCAGCCAAGTCGGGGGGCGAGAGACCCAGTACTTC.

This clonotype was found many times. V is TRBV7-8 and J is TRBJ1-2, with TRBD1 matching 9 bases. The V segment lost 5 bases and the J segment 3 bases; nucleotides outside the gene matches: 13. This CDR3 contains 17 residues. CDR1 is SGHVS, CDR2 FQNEAQ, per germline. CDR3 sequence: CASSGGTGGSEDYGYTF. CDR3 sequence (DNA): TGTGCCAGCAGCGGGGGTACAGGGGGCTCAGAAGACTATGGCTACACCTTC.

This clonotype occurred many times. The chain employs TRBV7-2 and TRBJ1-5; D is unresolved. Germline CDR1 is SGHTA and CDR2 is FQGNSA. V lost 1 base and J 9 bases, leaving 10 bases between the germline ends. The CDR3 has 13 amino acids. CDR3 sequence: CASSLGPGRPQHF. CDR3 sequence (DNA): TGTGCCAGCAGCTTAGGCCCAGGCCGGCCCCAGCATTTT. The whole variable domain, remainder taken from reference TRBV7-2 and TRBJ1-5, is GAGVSQSPSNKVTEKGKDVELRCDPISGHTALYWYRQSLGQGLEFLIYFQGNSAPDKSGLPSDRFSAERTGGSVSTLTIQRTQQEDSAVYLCASSLGPGRPQHFGDGTRLSIL.

This clonotype has at least ten counts. This chain uses TRBV7-9 with TRBJ2-1; 7 bases are shared with TRBD1. Looked up from germline, CDR1 is SEHNR and CDR2 is FQNEAQ (reference sequence). This CDR3 comprises 14 residues. V trimming: 6 bases; J trimming: 2 bases; junction bases outside the gene matches: 4. The CDR3 loop reads CASREQGPYNEQFF. The CDR3 DNA sequence: TGTGCCAGCAGGGAACAGGGGCCCTACAATGAGCAGTTCTTC.

There are many counts of this clonotype. The gene calls are TRBV21-1 and TRBJ2-3. TRBV21-1 is a pseudogene locus. CDR3 size: 13 residues. The CDR3 here is CASSKGVTDTQYF. CDR3 DNA sequence: TGTGCCAGCAGCAAAGGAGTCACAGATACGCAGTATTTT.

This clonotype showed up many times. The chain joins TRBV5-4 to TRBJ2-2; D not resolved. Germline-derived CDR1 and CDR2 are SGHNT and YYREEE (reference sequence). This CDR3 region has 14 residues. Trimming removed 4 bases from V and 5 bases from J, with 12 bases in between. The CDR3 sequence is CASSPPIGTGELFF. The CDR3 coding sequence is TGTGCCAGCAGCCCGCCCATCGGGACCGGGGAGCTGTTTTTT. Complete variable domain (other parts from reference TRBV5-4 and TRBJ2-2): ETGVTQSPTHLIKTRGQQVTLRCSSQSGHNTVSWYQQALGQGPQFIFQYYREEENGRGNFPPRFSGLQFPNYSSELNVNALELDDSALYLCASSPPIGTGELFFGEGSRLTVL.

This clonotype was counted ten times or more. The chain links TRBV7-7 to TRBJ1-1; TRBD1 matches at 7 bases. The V gene's germline CDR1 is SSHAT and CDR2 FNYEAQ (reference sequence). V shed 5 bases, J shed 0 bases, and the junction held 9 bases outside the gene matches. The CDR3 covers 16 residues. The chain's CDR3 is CASSPTWTGMNTEAFF. CDR3 DNA: TGTGCCAGCAGCCCAACCTGGACAGGAATGAACACTGAAGCTTTCTTT. The entire variable domain, with the rest obtained from reference TRBV7-7 and TRBJ1-1, is as follows: GAGVSQSPRYKVTKRGQDVTLRCDPISSHATLYWYQQALGQGPEFLTYFNYEAQPDKSGLPSDRFSAERPEGSISTLTIQRTEQRDSAMYRCASSPTWTGMNTEAFFGQGTRLTVV.

This clonotype was counted at least ten times. This chain uses TRBV29-1 with TRBJ2-2; 9 bases are shared with TRBD1. The CDR3 runs to 16 residues. Trimming took 6 bases from V and 1 from J; bases not matched to a gene: 9. Per germline, CDR1 SQVTM and CDR2 ANQGSEA. The CDR3 sequence: CSVTPPGQGNTGELFF. In DNA, the CDR3 is TGCAGCGTCACCCCCCCGGGACAGGGGAACACCGGGGAGCTGTTTTTT.

This clonotype was picked up many times. This sequence joins TRBV6-2 or TRBV6-3 and TRBJ2-6; D remains ambiguous. Trimming stripped 3 bases from V and 3 bases from J, with 27 bases between. This CDR3 region has 21 residues. CDR1 and CDR2 from the germline V gene are MNHEY and SVGEGT. The CDR3 sequence: CASSYLSPMTGQIDGANVLTF. The CDR3 nucleotides are TGTGCCAGCAGTTATCTTTCCCCCATGACGGGCCAAATTGATGGGGCCAACGTCCTGACTTTC.